The present T cell receptor (delta chain) was sequenced within a study of gamma delta lymphoproliferative disorders and STAT genes. Study-level points and caveats: Leukemic cells skewed toward terminal effectors, unlike likely varied control T cells.

TCRdb reran clone calling via CATT on the multiplex PCR reads. The data contain over a thousand delta-chain clones, less than 3.5% of them seen just once; the ten biggest clones take up about 15%. Turning to this clone: The target antigen is unknown. A far larger clone is a single base away, which makes a read error likely. Other DNA sequences in the sample encode the same CDR3.

The CDR3 is 14 residues long. Germline lookup yields CDR1 GEAIGNYY and CDR2 EKD. Genomic DNA from isolated PBMCs served as the sequencing template. The sequenced sample consisted of blood. This receptor was identified in a human donor in good health. This chain joins TRDV2 and TRDJ1; unclear D gene. The CDR3 protein is CACAAVRYTDKLIF. The DNA of the CDR3 is TGTGCCTGTGCCGCTGTGAGGTACACCGATAAGCTCATCTTT.